This T cell receptor beta chain was sequenced in a study of cytomegalovirus exposure and HLA in healthy donors. Regarding this clone: Its antigen is currently unknown.

Study outcomes and limitations: Some TCR beta chains (164 of them) were listed as cytomegalovirus-associated. Available immune exposure information covered CMV serostatus only. Reportedly, cytomegalovirus status was diagnosed with high sensitivity and specificity.

The PCR was carried out with 60 Vbeta primers and 13 Jbeta primers. Measured with immunoSEQ multiplex PCR; TCRdb has only the in-frame clones, and not every one. Here the sample spans about 40,000 clones, approximately 52% being singletons. Sequenced: PBMCs. This sequence was found in a human donor in good health.

The CDR3 region is CASSKDRASTDTQYF. CDR3 coding DNA: TGTGCCAGCTCCAAGGACAGGGCGAGCACAGATACGCAGTATTTT. V is TRBV18 and J is TRBJ2-3; 8 bases are a match to TRBD1. Germline V gene lookup returns CDR1 KGHSH and CDR2 LQKENI. J lost 0 bases, V lost 6 bases, and 5 bases had no gene match. The CDR3 totals 15 residues.